This T cell receptor beta chain comes out of a study of T cell responses to AZD1222 COVID-19 vaccine. Findings and limits, study-wide: Spike-specific TCR breadth and depth both grew after two AZD1222 doses.

To note about this clone: Its target is not known.

TCRdb keeps only in-frame clones here, not all; method: immunoSEQ multiplex PCR. The repertoire consists of about 83,000 clones, with over 75% occurring once and the leading ten covering approximately 5%. Germline CDR1 reads MDHEN; CDR2 reads SYDVKM. The CDR3 spans 12 residues. V lost 3 bases and J lost 7, with 9 bases in between. The specimen comprised peripheral blood, sampled on day 0 of MenACWY control vaccination. The receptor was isolated from an adult in good health. J is TRBJ1-1 and V is TRBV28; no definite D call. In DNA form, the CDR3 reads TGTGCCAGCAGTTTGGGCGGGAGTGAAGCTTTCTTT. Residues: CASSLGGSEAFF.